The 32 T cell receptor beta chains reported below all come from one sample, sequenced in a study of CD8 T cells in ankylosing spondylitis. TCRdb itself ran the 5' RACE reads through MiXCR, one entry per CDR3 protein. The profile shows 40,000 to 55,000 distinct CDR3 sequences, 6% to 7.5% of them singletons. Sequencing used blood, either unsorted or a sorted T cell fraction (not recorded which). These receptors were obtained from a female donor with ankylosing spondylitis or in good health (not recorded which).

This clonotype was recorded at least ten times. The chain has TRBV5-5 and TRBJ1-2; tentatively, D is TRBD1 (6 bases). CDR3 length: 13 residues. Germline V lookup: CDR1 SGHKS, CDR2 YYEKEE (reference sequence). The ends were cut back, 2 bases at V and 3 bases at J, with 8 bases in the middle. This CDR3 is CASSLQGHYGYTF. CDR3 DNA sequence: TGTGCCAGCAGCTTACAGGGTCACTATGGCTACACCTTC.

This clonotype has ten or more counts. This chain links TRBV4-2 with TRBJ2-6, with D hard to call. Germline V gene lookup returns CDR1 LGHNA and CDR2 YNFKEQ. The CDR3 runs 16 residues. Trimming removed 0 bases at V and 0 bases at J, with 6 bases between. CDR3 sequence reads: CASSQDTSSGANVLTF. The CDR3 DNA is TGTGCCAGCAGCCAAGATACGAGCTCTGGGGCCAACGTCCTGACTTTC.

This clonotype was seen repeatedly, ten times or more. The chain has TRBV5-1 and TRBJ2-3, with D perhaps assigned TRBD1 or TRBD2 (5 bases each). Germline assignment: CDR1 SGHRS and CDR2 YFSETQ. V was cut by 4 bases and J by 1 base, with 16 bases left in between. The CDR3 has 16 amino acids. CDR3 DNA sequence: TGCGCCAGCAGCCCGGGGACGGATTTCGGCACAGATACGCAGTATTTT. This codes for CASSPGTDFGTDTQYF.

This sequence joins TRBV7-2 and TRBJ1-2; D unresolved. Germline assignment: CDR1 SGHTA and CDR2 FQGNSA. The CDR3 is made up of 14 amino acids. V was shortened by 1 base and J by 1 base, with 7 bases between the two germline ends. CDR3 protein: CASSLDPFNYGYTF. The CDR3 DNA reads TGTGCCAGCAGCTTAGATCCTTTTAACTATGGCTACACCTTC.

This clonotype was counted many times. The genes are TRBV5-5 and TRBJ1-1; possibly TRBD1 for D (5 bases). The germline V gene encodes CDR1 SGHKS and CDR2 YYEKEE (reference sequence). The V end lost 5 bases, the J end lost 0 bases, and 11 bases lay between the germline ends. This CDR3 has 14 amino acids. Here the CDR3 DNA reads TGTGCCAGCAGTCCGACAGCCCTGAACACTGAAGCTTTCTTT. Protein: CASSPTALNTEAFF.

This clonotype has a count of ten or more. The chain employs TRBV27 and TRBJ1-5; tentatively, D is TRBD1 (5 bases). The germline V gene encodes CDR1 MNHEY and CDR2 SMNVEV (reference sequence). This CDR3 region has 17 residues. Trimming shortened V by 6 bases and J by 2 bases, and 20 bases separated the two germline ends. The CDR3 region has the DNA TGTGCCAGCAGGGACTTATCTAAGGCAGGGCGCAATCAGCCCCAGCATTTT. This encodes CASRDLSKAGRNQPQHF.

This clonotype was detected many times. The chain couples TRBV19 to TRBJ2-7; D not resolved. V lost 1 base to trimming and J lost 3 bases, with 4 bases between them. CDR3 size: 12 residues. CDR1 and CDR2 from the germline V gene are LNHDA and SQIVND (reference sequence). CDR3 in DNA: TGTGCCAGTAGTATAGCTGGCTACGAGCAGTACTTC. Translated, it gives CASSIAGYEQYF.

This clonotype was recorded at least ten times. V gene TRBV7-3 combines with J gene TRBJ2-3; 7 bases are a match to TRBD2. This CDR3 is built from 15 residues. After removal of 3 bases from V and 6 bases from J, the junction contained 9 bases not matched to a gene. Germline loops: CDR1 SGHTA, CDR2 FQGTGA. The CDR3 is CASSFGGTDRDTQYF. In DNA form, the CDR3 reads TGTGCCAGCAGCTTCGGGGGGACGGACCGGGATACGCAGTATTTT.

This clonotype was counted at least ten times. The gene calls are TRBV6-1 and TRBJ2-3; D call uncertain. This CDR3 comprises 14 residues. CDR1 MNHNS and CDR2 SASEGT come from the germline V gene. Trimming took 4 bases from V and 4 from J, leaving 12 bases between them. The CDR3 bases are TGTGCCAGCAGTGGCGTTGGACCCCCAGATACGCAGTATTTT. Encoded protein: CASSGVGPPDTQYF.

Many counts were recorded for this clonotype. The chain combines TRBV30 with TRBJ2-2; 7 nucleotides align to TRBD1. The V and J ends lost 8 bases and 1 base, in that order; junction bases with no gene match: 1. The CDR3 totals 12 residues. Germline V gene sequence: CDR1 GTSNPN, CDR2 SVGIG (reference sequence). CDR3 amino acids: CARQGNTGELFF. DNA for the CDR3: TGTGCCCGACAGGGGAACACCGGGGAGCTGTTTTTT.

The V and J genes are TRBV7-9 and TRBJ2-1; D is undetermined. The germline V gene has CDR1 SEHNR and CDR2 FQNEAQ (reference sequence). V was cut by 1 base and J by 7 bases, with 11 bases left in between. The CDR3 length is 14 residues. The CDR3 loop is CASSLVTQWNEQFF. CDR3 in DNA: TGTGCCAGCAGCTTAGTGACACAGTGGAATGAGCAGTTCTTC.

This clonotype was seen ten or more times. The chain carries TRBV9 and TRBJ2-1, with a weak D call TRBD1 (5 bases). Germline assignment: CDR1 SGDLS and CDR2 YYNGEE. Trimming left V 0 bases short and J 8 bases short, with 15 bases between. The CDR3 is made up of 15 amino acids. The CDR3 nucleotides are TGTGCCAGCAGCGTAGATCGGCAGGGCGGCGATGAGCAGTTCTTC. Its translation: CASSVDRQGGDEQFF.

This clonotype was counted at least ten times. V usage is TRBV20-1 and J usage is TRBJ2-3, with 14 bases matching TRBD2. Per germline, CDR1 DFQATT and CDR2 SNEGSKA (reference sequence). V dropped 5 bases and J dropped 4; count of bases not matched to a gene: 5. This CDR3 has 15 residues. The CDR3 region has the DNA TGCAGTGCTTGGACTAGCGGGGGGCCGGCAGATACGCAGTATTTT. Its protein product is CSAWTSGGPADTQYF.

The rearrangement links TRBV7-6 to TRBJ2-1; D tentatively fits TRBD1 or TRBD2 (6 bases each). The CDR3 length is 21 residues. The V gene lost 0 bases and the J gene lost 6 bases, with 30 bases spanning the gap. Germline V gives CDR1 SGHVS, CDR2 FNYEAQ. In nucleotides, the CDR3 is TGTGCCAGCAGCTTAGCGAGGGTGCGGGATGAATGGGGGGCCTTCAGCAATGAGCAGTTCTTC. Its protein product is CASSLARVRDEWGAFSNEQFF. The entire variable domain, with the rest obtained from reference TRBV7-6 and TRBJ2-1, is as follows: GAGVSQSPRYKVTKRGQDVALRCDPISGHVSLYWYRQALGQGPEFLTYFNYEAQQDKSGLPNDRFSAERPEGSISTLTIQRTEQRDSAMYRCASSLARVRDEWGAFSNEQFFGPGTRLTVL.

This clonotype was seen many times. The V call is TRBV20-1, the J call TRBJ2-1, with 9 bases that match TRBD2. The length of the CDR3 is 12 residues. Germline trimming cut 4 bases from V and 9 bases from J; bases unmatched to any gene: 4. The V gene's germline CDR1 is DFQATT and CDR2 SNEGSKA (reference sequence). The CDR3 region is CSATSGVSEQFF. CDR3 bases: TGCAGTGCTACTAGCGGGGTGAGTGAGCAGTTCTTC.

This clonotype was counted at least ten times. The chain employs TRBV5-5 and TRBJ1-1, with no clear D. Germline CDR1 SGHKS, CDR2 YYEKEE (reference sequence). This CDR3 spans 12 amino acids. Trimming removed 2 bases at V and 3 bases at J, with 5 bases between. The DNA of the CDR3 is TGTGCCAGCAGCTTCGGGGACACTGAAGCTTTCTTT. Residues: CASSFGDTEAFF.

Concerning this clonotype itself: An end of the junction does not agree with germline; a read error may underlie this. J is TRBJ2-6 and V is TRBV11-3; 9 nucleotides align to TRBD1. The CDR3 has 16 amino acids. CDR1 and CDR2 from the germline V gene are SGHNT and YENEEA. This CDR3 is CASSLGQGTGANILTF. The CDR3 DNA follows: TGTGCCAGCAGCTTGGGACAGGGTACTGGGGCCAACATCCTGACTTTC.

This clonotype was seen only a few times. The chain carries TRBV11-3 and TRBJ2-2; TRBD1 aligns across 10 bases. CDR3 size: 14 residues. After removal of 3 bases from V and 6 bases from J, the junction contained 1 base not matched to a gene. The germline CDR1 and CDR2 sequences are SGHNT and YENEEA. CDR3 loop: CASSFGTGAGELFF. The CDR3 region has the DNA TGTGCCAGCAGCTTTGGGACAGGGGCCGGGGAGCTGTTTTTT.

Many counts were recorded for this clonotype. The chain joins TRBV9 to TRBJ2-2; D is undetermined. Trimming pared 0 bases from V and 1 base from J, leaving 4 bases between. The CDR3 extends over 14 amino acids. Germline V gene data show CDR1 as SGDLS and CDR2 as YYNGEE. In nucleotides, the CDR3 is TGTGCCAGCAGCGTAGTTCAGAACACCGGGGAGCTGTTTTTT. Translating gives CASSVVQNTGELFF. Full variable domain (remainder filled in from reference TRBV9 and TRBJ2-2): DSGVTQTPKHLITATGQRVTLRCSPRSGDLSVYWYQQSLDQGLQFLIQYYNGEERAKGNILERFSAQQFPDLHSELNLSSLELGDSALYFCASSVVQNTGELFFGEGSRLTVL.

This clonotype was recorded at least ten times. The V and J genes are TRBV12-3 or TRBV12-4 and TRBJ2-1; TRBD2 matches at 8 bases. The CDR3 covers 16 residues. Trimming removed 5 bases from V and 5 bases from J; junction bases left unmatched: 11. CDR3 loop: CASSPSGGLPHNEQFF. As DNA, the CDR3 is TGTGCCAGCAGTCCGTCGGGGGGGCTACCCCACAATGAGCAGTTCTTC.

This clonotype occurred many times. V gene TRBV20-1 combines with J gene TRBJ2-7; D not certain. CDR3 length: 17 amino acids. CDR1 DFQATT and CDR2 SNEGSKA come from the germline V gene (reference sequence). The CDR3 DNA follows: TGCTGTGCTAGAGTGGCCATACGCTCAGGCACATCCTACGAGCAGTACGTC. Translated, it gives CCARVAIRSGTSYEQYV.

This clonotype appeared many times. This sequence joins TRBV10-1 and TRBJ2-5; D is possibly TRBD1 (5 bases). The V gene lost 4 bases and the J gene lost 4 bases, with 16 bases spanning the gap. The CDR3 spans 15 residues. Germline V gives CDR1 WNHNN, CDR2 SYGVQD (reference sequence). In nucleotides, the CDR3 is TGCGCCAGCAGTGTCCAGGGATTTGGCGGAGAGACCCAGTACTTC. Its translation is CASSVQGFGGETQYF.

This clonotype was observed at least ten times. This chain links TRBV4-3 with TRBJ2-1, with 10 bases fitting TRBD2. The V segment lost 3 bases and the J segment 7 bases; nucleotides outside the gene matches: 9. The CDR3 is 16 residues long. Looked up from germline, CDR1 is LGHNA and CDR2 is YSLEER. The DNA for the CDR3 is TGCGCCAGCAGCCAGGGATTAGCGGGGGGCCAAAATGAGCAGTTCTTC. This gives the protein CASSQGLAGGQNEQFF.

The chain links TRBV11-2 to TRBJ2-7; possible D gene TRBD1, 6 bases. Trimming removed 5 bases from V and 3 bases from J, with 11 bases in between. In germline, CDR1 is SGHAT, CDR2 FQNNGV. The CDR3 is 13 amino acids. The DNA for the CDR3 is TGTGCCAGCAGCAGGGACACAAACTACGAGCAGTACTTC. The encoded protein is CASSRDTNYEQYF. The whole variable domain, remainder taken from reference TRBV11-2 and TRBJ2-7, is EAGVAQSPRYKIIEKRQSVAFWCNPISGHATLYWYQQILGQGPKLLIQFQNNGVVDDSQLPKDRFSAERLKGVDSTLKIQPAKLEDSAVYLCASSRDTNYEQYFGPGTRLTVT.

This clonotype was seen repeatedly, ten times or more. The chain couples TRBV5-1 to TRBJ1-1, with 8 bases that match TRBD1. The CDR3 has 14 residues. Germline V gives CDR1 SGHRS, CDR2 YFSETQ. J lost 6 bases, V lost 3 bases, and 7 bases had no gene match. CDR3 region: CASSSNTGGAEAFF. Written as DNA, the CDR3 is TGCGCCAGCAGCTCAAATACAGGGGGTGCTGAAGCTTTCTTT.

This clonotype was counted at least ten times. This chain connects TRBV10-3 to TRBJ1-1; 10 nucleotides line up with TRBD1. Germline loops: CDR1 ENHRY, CDR2 SYGVKD. This CDR3 comprises 13 residues. Trimming cost V 11 bases and J 5 bases; bases outside gene matches: 8. The CDR3 coding sequence is TGTGCCGCAGGGACAGGGGAGGGGACTGAAGCTTTCTTT. The encoded protein is CAAGTGEGTEAFF.

This clonotype was counted many times. This chain links TRBV11-2 with TRBJ1-4, with a tentative D call TRBD1 (5 bases). Looked up from germline, CDR1 is SGHAT and CDR2 is FQNNGV. V was trimmed by 7 bases and J by 3 bases, leaving 15 bases between them. This CDR3 has 15 residues. The CDR3 reads CASTGGGGPNEKLFF. The CDR3 DNA reads TGTGCCAGCACCGGAGGTGGGGGACCTAATGAAAAACTGTTTTTT.

In this sample, this clonotype turned up many times. The chain has TRBV29-1 and TRBJ1-1, with 8 bases that match TRBD1. This CDR3 spans 12 amino acids. The germline gives CDR1 SQVTM, CDR2 ANQGSEA. Trimming took 7 bases from V and 2 from J; bases not matched to a gene: 3. The CDR3 DNA follows: TGCAGCGGACAGGGGCCAAACACTGAAGCTTTCTTT. Its protein is CSGQGPNTEAFF.

The chain employs TRBV24-1 and TRBJ2-5; no clear D. V was pared by 10 bases and J by 4 bases, with 9 bases between. Germline loops: CDR1 KGHDR, CDR2 SFDVKD. The CDR3 is 11 residues long. In DNA form, the CDR3 reads TGTGCCACAAGTTCGGGAGAGACCCAGTACTTC. Its protein is CATSSGETQYF.

The chain joins TRBV7-2 to TRBJ2-5; no clear D. In germline, CDR1 is SGHTA, CDR2 FQGNSA. The CDR3 sequence is 11 residues long. V was pared by 5 bases and J by 7 bases, with 8 bases between. The CDR3 loop is CASSRGGTQYF. In nucleotides, the CDR3 is TGTGCCAGCAGCCGTGGTGGGACCCAGTACTTC.

J is TRBJ1-5 and V is TRBV19; D is uncertain. CDR1 LNHDA and CDR2 SQIVND come from the germline V gene (reference sequence). CDR3 size: 15 residues. Trimming cost V 1 base and J 0 bases, with 7 bases left between them. The CDR3 is CASSIVVNSNQPQHF. The CDR3 DNA reads as TGTGCCAGTAGTATAGTCGTTAATAGCAATCAGCCCCAGCATTTT.

This clonotype was recorded at least ten times. V usage is TRBV5-1 and J usage is TRBJ1-1, with D hard to call. Trimming pared 4 bases from V and 11 bases from J, leaving 18 bases between. The CDR3 has 13 residues. In germline, CDR1 is SGHRS, CDR2 YFSETQ. The chain's CDR3 is CASSRSDGGDAFF. The CDR3 region has the DNA TGCGCCAGCAGCCGGTCGGACGGCGGGGATGCTTTCTTT.